This T cell receptor (beta chain) derives from a study of regulatory dendritic cells for organ transplantation. Study results and caveats: Naive CD4+ and CD8+ repertoires were highly diverse; memory CD8+ was most oligoclonal. Regulatory dendritic cells appeared to expand memory CD8+ clones less than mature ones.

About this clone: Its antigen remains unknown.

Germline V gene data show CDR1 as SGHRS and CDR2 as YFSETQ. The V segment lost 2 bases and the J segment 1 base; nucleotides outside the gene matches: 5. The CDR3 has 15 amino acids. Profiled with immunoSEQ multiplex PCR; TCRdb holds only in-frame clones, not every one. Of about 28,000 clones listed, around 83% are singletons. Naive CD45RA+ and memory CD45RO+ CD4+ or CD8+ T cells were FACS-sorted. The V call is TRBV5-1, the J call TRBJ2-5, with 7 nucleotides matching TRBD1. This clonotype was obtained from a human donor in good health. Sequenced: naive CD4+ T cells from blood. The subset denotes: CD45RA+ naive T cells. DNA for the CDR3: TGCGCCAGCAGCTTACAAGGGACAGCCCAAGAGACCCAGTACTTC. This translates into CASSLQGTAQETQYF. The complete variable domain, with remaining parts taken from reference TRBV5-1 and TRBJ2-5, reads KAGVTQTPRYLIKTRGQQVTLSCSPISGHRSVSWYQQTPGQGLQFLFEYFSETQRNKGNFPGRFSGRQFSNSRSEMNVSTLELGDSALYLCASSLQGTAQETQYFGPGTRLLVL.